These T cell receptor beta chains were read from a single sample in a study of beta chain features in type 1 diabetes. Here immunoSEQ multiplex PCR was the method, and the copy in TCRdb shows in-frame clones only, minus some. The data hold under 250,000 clones, with around an eighth observed a single time. Source material: naive CD4+ T cells from blood. These receptors all come from a woman in her thirties or forties in good health. Each CDR3 is given with its conserved first and last residue. Each record gives: V gene, CDR3 protein.

TRBV10-3	CATAGGSIQPQHF
TRBV6-4	CASSLEAGVNYEQYF
TRBV7-2	CASSPGTGGPNEQYF
TRBV6-4	CASSTQGLGDTQYF
TRBV5-1	CASSNEGRTDTQYF
TRBV28	CASRRQETQYF
TRBV25-1	CASTPGIRNTEAFF
TRBV7-8	CASSASPGQGVNEQFF
TRBV7-2	CASSSIRRLAGEETQYF
TRBV10-1	CASSEYRGLGQFF
TRBV6-5	CASSLQGARGQPQHF
TRBV29-1	CSVDMTGVNEQYF
TRBV7-2	CASKGTGGNSNQPQHF
TRBV7-2	CASSMPGQGREKLFF
TRBV9	CASSVRSSLNNEQFF
TRBV19	CAPPGAGANVLTF
TRBV29-1	CSVEPSPGQGEYGYTF
TRBV18	CASAEGENTEAFF
TRBV5-5	CASSPRTGDHIQYF
TRBV5-1	CASSHPSGTLSISGTQYF